Below, 5 T cell receptor beta chains from the same sample are listed, as sequenced in a study of technical replicates of blood from a handful of donors. Clones were sequenced by immunoSEQ multiplex PCR, and TCRdb holds only the in-frame ones, with some missing. The sample lists about 83,000 clones, 92% occurring once. Sequenced material: T cells isolated from PBMCs. The receptors derive from a human donor in good health.

The chain links TRBV6-1 to TRBJ2-7, with TRBD1 matching over 8 bases. Germline lookup yields CDR1 MNHNS and CDR2 SASEGT. The CDR3 covers 14 residues. Trimming at V came to 10 bases and at J to 2 bases, leaving 10 bases not matched to a gene. In nucleotides, the CDR3 is TGTGCCACAATAATGACAGGGGTCACCTACGAGCAGTACTTC. This encodes CATIMTGVTYEQYF.

This chain links TRBV5-4 with TRBJ2-1; 7 bases match TRBD2. Germline V lookup: CDR1 SGHNT, CDR2 YYREEE (reference sequence). CDR3 length: 17 amino acids. V lost 0 bases to trimming and J lost 0 bases; unmatched junction nucleotides: 6. In DNA form, the CDR3 reads TGTGCCAGCAGCTTGGCCCCTAGCGGTAGCTCCTACAATGAGCAGTTCTTC. It specifies CASSLAPSGSSYNEQFF.

The V and J genes are TRBV12-5 and TRBJ2-2, with a weak D call TRBD2 (5 bases). The CDR3 loop spans 16 amino acids. CDR1 is LGHNT and CDR2 is FRNRAP in the germline V gene. V was cut by 6 bases and J by 5 bases, with 19 bases left in between. CDR3 sequence reads: CASGLGKQSGTGELFF. In nucleotides, the CDR3 is TGTGCTAGTGGCCTAGGCAAGCAATCGGGGACCGGGGAGCTGTTTTTT.

The CDR3 region is CASSRTGAKDQPQHF. In nucleotides, the CDR3 is TGTGCCAGCAGTCGAACAGGGGCTAAAGATCAGCCCCAGCATTTT. The rearrangement uses TRBV27 and TRBJ1-5; TRBD1 agrees at 7 bases. The CDR3 is 15 residues long. Germline CDR1 and CDR2: MNHEY and SMNVEV (reference sequence). Trimming removed 5 bases from V and 5 bases from J; junction bases left unmatched: 9.

The V call is TRBV9, the J call TRBJ2-5; 9 positions agree with TRBD2. The CDR3 sequence is 15 residues long. Germline-derived CDR1 and CDR2 are SGDLS and YYNGEE. V was clipped by 7 bases and J by 1 base; unmatched bases: 8. In nucleotides, the CDR3 is TGTGCCAGCTCAATAGCGGGGGCAATCCAAGAGACCCAGTACTTC. It yields the protein CASSIAGAIQETQYF.